This T cell receptor (beta chain) was captured by sequencing in a study of blood T cells in healthy people across ages. The CDR3 has 14 residues. CDR1 DFQATT and CDR2 SNEGSKA come from the germline V gene (reference sequence). The use of a sample-barcoded 5' primer and a J-beta primer mix characterized a second PCR of about 6 to 12 cycles. Every cDNA molecule bore a tag from a template-switch adaptor containing 12 random nucleotides. TCRdb re-called the 5' RACE reads through MiXCR, storing one row per CDR3 protein. Of roughly 1.5 million distinct CDR3 sequences listed, approximately 39% are singletons. The sample holds one count of this clonotype.

The origin of this receptor is a woman between 18 and 29 years old in good health. V gene TRBV20-1 combines with J gene TRBJ2-1; the match to TRBD2 covers 10 bases. The J call could be wrong; TRBJ2-7 is a better fit for the DNA end. Sequencing input: blood. The CDR3 nucleotides read TGCAGTGCGGGGGAAGCGGGAGGGCCAAATGAGCAGTACTTC. Protein product: CSAGEAGGPNEQYF.